The next 2 T cell receptor beta chains were all read from a single sample in a study of blood T cells in healthy people across ages. For the second PCR, which ran for 7 to 11 cycles, a sample-barcoded 5' primer and a J-beta primer mix were used. MiXCR, run by TCRdb on the 5' RACE reads, gives a single entry per CDR3 protein. This sample has around 970,000 distinct CDR3 sequences; roughly 47% occur once, and the top ten carry about 21%. Source material: blood. All receptors derive from a woman aged 55-69 years in good health.

V gene TRBV4-1 combines with J gene TRBJ1-2; 9 bases map to TRBD1. Germline trimming cut 7 bases from V and 2 bases from J; bases unmatched to any gene: 8. This CDR3 has 15 residues. In germline, CDR1 is MGHRA, CDR2 YSYEKL. The CDR3 DNA is TGCGCCAGCAACCCTGGGACAGGGCCCAACTATGGCTACACCTTC. This codes for CASNPGTGPNYGYTF.

This clonotype has just a few counts. The chain employs TRBV20-1 and TRBJ2-7; 7 positions agree with TRBD2. The junction had 1 base not matched to a gene; V was cut back by 2 bases and J by 0 bases. Germline V lookup: CDR1 DFQATT, CDR2 SNEGSKA (reference sequence). This CDR3 is 13 amino acids long. The CDR3, as DNA: TGCAGTGCTAGACGCGGGGGCTCCTACGAGCAGTACTTC. It translates to CSARRGGSYEQYF.